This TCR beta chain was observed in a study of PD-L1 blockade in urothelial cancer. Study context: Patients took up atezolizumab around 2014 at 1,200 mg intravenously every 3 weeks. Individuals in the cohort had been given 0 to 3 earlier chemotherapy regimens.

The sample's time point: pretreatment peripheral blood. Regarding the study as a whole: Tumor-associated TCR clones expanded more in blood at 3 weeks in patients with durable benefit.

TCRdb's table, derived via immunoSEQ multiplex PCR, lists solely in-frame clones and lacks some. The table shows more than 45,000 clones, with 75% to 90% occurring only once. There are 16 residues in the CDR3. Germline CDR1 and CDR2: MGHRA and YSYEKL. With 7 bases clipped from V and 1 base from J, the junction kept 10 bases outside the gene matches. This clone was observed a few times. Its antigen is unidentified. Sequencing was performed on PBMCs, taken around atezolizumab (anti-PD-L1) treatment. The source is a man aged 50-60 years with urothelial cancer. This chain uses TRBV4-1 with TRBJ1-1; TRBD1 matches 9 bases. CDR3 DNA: TGCGCCAGCACCCGGATGGGACAGGGATGGAACACTGAAGCTTTCTTT. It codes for CASTRMGQGWNTEAFF.